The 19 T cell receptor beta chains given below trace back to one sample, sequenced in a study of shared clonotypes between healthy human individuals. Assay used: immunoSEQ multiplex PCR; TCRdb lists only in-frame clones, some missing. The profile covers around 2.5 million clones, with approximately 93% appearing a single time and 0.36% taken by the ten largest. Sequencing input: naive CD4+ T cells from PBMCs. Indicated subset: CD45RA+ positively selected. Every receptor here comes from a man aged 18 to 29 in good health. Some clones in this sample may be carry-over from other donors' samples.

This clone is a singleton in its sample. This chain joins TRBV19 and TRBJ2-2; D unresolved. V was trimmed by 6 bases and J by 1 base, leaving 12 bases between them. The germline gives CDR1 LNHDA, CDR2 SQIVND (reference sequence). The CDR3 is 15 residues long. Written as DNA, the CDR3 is TGTGCCAGTAGCTCGGACGGCCGGAACACCGGGGAGCTGTTTTTT. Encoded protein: CASSSDGRNTGELFF.

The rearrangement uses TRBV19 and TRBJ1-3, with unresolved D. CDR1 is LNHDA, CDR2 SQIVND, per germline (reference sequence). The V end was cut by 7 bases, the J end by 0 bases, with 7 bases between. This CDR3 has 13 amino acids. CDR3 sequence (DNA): TGTGCCAGTATGTGGTACTCTGGAAACACCATATATTTT. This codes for CASMWYSGNTIYF.

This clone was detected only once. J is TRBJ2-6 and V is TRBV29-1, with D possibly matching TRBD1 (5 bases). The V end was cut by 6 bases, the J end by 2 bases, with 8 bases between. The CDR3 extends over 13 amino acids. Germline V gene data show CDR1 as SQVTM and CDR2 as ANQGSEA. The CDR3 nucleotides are TGCAGCGTGCAGGGTGCTGGGGCCAACGTCCTGACTTTC. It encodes CSVQGAGANVLTF.

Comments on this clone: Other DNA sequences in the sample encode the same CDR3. The CDR3 nucleotides are TGTGCCAGCAGTTCACTGACTAGCGGGAGTAAATTGGAGCAGTACTTC. Translation: CASSSLTSGSKLEQYF. The chain combines TRBV6-5 with TRBJ2-7, with TRBD2 matching over 12 bases. The CDR3 sequence is 16 residues long. J lost 7 bases, V lost 4 bases, and 11 bases had no gene match. The germline V gene encodes CDR1 MNHEY and CDR2 SVGAGI.

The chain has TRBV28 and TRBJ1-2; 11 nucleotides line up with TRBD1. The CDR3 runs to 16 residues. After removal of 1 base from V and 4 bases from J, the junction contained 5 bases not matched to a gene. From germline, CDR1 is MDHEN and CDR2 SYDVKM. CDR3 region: CASSLLPGTGGYGYTF. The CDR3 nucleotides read TGTGCCAGCAGTTTATTACCCGGGACAGGGGGCTATGGCTACACCTTC.

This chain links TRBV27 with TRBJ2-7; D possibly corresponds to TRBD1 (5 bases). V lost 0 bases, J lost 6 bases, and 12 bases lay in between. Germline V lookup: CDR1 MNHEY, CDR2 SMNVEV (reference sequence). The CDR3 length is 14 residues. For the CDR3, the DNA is TGTGCCAGCAGTTTATCGGGGCCTGTAGGCGAGCAGTACTTC. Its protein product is CASSLSGPVGEQYF.

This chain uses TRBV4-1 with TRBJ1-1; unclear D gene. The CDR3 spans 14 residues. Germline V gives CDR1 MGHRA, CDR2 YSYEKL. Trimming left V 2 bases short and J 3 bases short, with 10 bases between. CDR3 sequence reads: CASSQQTQDTEAFF. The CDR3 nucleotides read TGCGCCAGCAGCCAACAGACCCAGGACACTGAAGCTTTCTTT.

Here the CDR3 DNA reads TGTGCCAGCAGGGTTGGGGTTCTGGCTGAAGCTTTCTTT. Its protein product is CASRVGVLAEAFF. The chain recombines TRBV7-2 with TRBJ1-1, with D uncertain. CDR1 and CDR2 (germline): SGHTA, FQGNSA. This CDR3 region has 13 residues. Trimming shortened V by 6 bases and J by 6 bases, and 14 bases separated the two germline ends.

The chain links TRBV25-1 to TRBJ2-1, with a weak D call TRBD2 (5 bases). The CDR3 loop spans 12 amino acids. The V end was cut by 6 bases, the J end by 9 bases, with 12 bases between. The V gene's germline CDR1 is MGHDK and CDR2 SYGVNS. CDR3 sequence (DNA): TGTGCCAGCAGGAGGGATCGGGGTGAGCAGTTCTTC. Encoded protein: CASRRDRGEQFF.

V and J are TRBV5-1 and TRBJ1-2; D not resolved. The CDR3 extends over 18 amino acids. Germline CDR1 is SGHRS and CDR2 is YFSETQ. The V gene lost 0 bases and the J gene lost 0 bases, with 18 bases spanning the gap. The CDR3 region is CASSLAFSGVPSNYGYTF. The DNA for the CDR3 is TGCGCCAGCAGCTTGGCCTTTTCCGGGGTCCCATCTAACTATGGCTACACCTTC.

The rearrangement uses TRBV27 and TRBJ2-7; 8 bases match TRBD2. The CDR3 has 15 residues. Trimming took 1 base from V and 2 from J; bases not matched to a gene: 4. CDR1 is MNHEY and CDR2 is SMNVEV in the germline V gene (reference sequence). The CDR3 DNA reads TGTGCCAGCAGTTTATTGCCGGGAGGGGCCTACGAGCAGTACTTC. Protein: CASSLLPGGAYEQYF.

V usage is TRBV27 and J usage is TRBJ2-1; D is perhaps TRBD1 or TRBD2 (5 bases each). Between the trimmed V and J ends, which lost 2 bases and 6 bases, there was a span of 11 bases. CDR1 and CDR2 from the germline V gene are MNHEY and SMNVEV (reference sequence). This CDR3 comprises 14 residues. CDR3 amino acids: CASSLDQGANEQFF. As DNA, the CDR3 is TGTGCCAGCAGTTTAGACCAGGGAGCCAATGAGCAGTTCTTC.

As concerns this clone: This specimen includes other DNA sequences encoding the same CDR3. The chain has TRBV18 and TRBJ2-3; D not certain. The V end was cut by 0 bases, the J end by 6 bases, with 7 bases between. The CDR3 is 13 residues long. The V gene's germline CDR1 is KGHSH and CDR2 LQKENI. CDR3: CASSPPASDTQYF. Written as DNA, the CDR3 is TGTGCCAGCTCACCACCTGCTTCCGATACGCAGTATTTT.

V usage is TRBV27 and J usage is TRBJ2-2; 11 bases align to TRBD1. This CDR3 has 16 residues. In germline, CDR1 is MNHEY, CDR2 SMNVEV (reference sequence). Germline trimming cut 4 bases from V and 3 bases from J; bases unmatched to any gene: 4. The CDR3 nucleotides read TGTGCCAGCAGTTCCGGACAGGGGGCCCACACCGGGGAGCTGTTTTTT. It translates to CASSSGQGAHTGELFF.

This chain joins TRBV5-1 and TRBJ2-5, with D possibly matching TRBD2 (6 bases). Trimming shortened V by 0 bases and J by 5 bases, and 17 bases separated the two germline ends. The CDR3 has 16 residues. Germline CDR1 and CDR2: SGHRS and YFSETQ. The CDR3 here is CASSLVRGGPPETQYF. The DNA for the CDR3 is TGCGCCAGCAGCTTGGTCCGTGGAGGGCCCCCCGAGACCCAGTACTTC.

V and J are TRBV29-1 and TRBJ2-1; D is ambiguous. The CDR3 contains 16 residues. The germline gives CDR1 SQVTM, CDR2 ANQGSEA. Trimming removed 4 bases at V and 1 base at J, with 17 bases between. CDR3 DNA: TGCAGCGTTGGAGGCACACAGTCCTTGTCCTACAATGAGCAGTTCTTC. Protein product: CSVGGTQSLSYNEQFF.

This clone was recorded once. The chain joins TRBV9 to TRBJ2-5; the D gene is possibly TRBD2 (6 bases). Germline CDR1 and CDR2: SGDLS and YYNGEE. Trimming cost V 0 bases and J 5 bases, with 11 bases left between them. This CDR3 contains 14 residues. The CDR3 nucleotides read TGTGCCAGCAGCGTAGCTCAACGGGAGGAGACCCAGTACTTC. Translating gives CASSVAQREETQYF.

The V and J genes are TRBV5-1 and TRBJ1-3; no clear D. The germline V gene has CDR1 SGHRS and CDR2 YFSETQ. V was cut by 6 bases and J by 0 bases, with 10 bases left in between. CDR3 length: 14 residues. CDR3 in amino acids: CASTTGLSGNTIYF. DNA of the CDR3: TGCGCCAGCACAACGGGCCTCTCTGGAAACACCATATATTTT.

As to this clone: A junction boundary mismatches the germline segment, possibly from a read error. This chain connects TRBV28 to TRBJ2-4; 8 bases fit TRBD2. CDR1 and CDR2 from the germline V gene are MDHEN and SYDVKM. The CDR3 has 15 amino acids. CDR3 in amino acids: CASSPAGGGKSIQYF. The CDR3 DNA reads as TGTGCCAGCAGTCCTGCGGGGGGCGGGAAAAGCATTCAGTACTTC.